The present T cell receptor beta chain was sequenced within a study of cytomegalovirus exposure and HLA in healthy donors. Study context: Genetic ancestry analysis placed about 76% of the 398 donors that were genotyped in the Caucasian-associated cluster.

This CDR3 is built from 15 residues. Germline CDR1 is SGHAT and CDR2 is FQNNGV. Trimming left V 4 bases short and J 7 bases short, with 17 bases between. It was with 60 Vbeta and 13 Jbeta primers that the PCR ran. TCRdb's copy holds only in-frame clones and misses some; the assay was immunoSEQ multiplex PCR. Of hundreds of thousands of clones listed, about four fifths are singletons. A single count supports this clone. The antigen is unknown. Findings and caveats of the study: Overall, roughly 160 TCR beta chains were annotated as cytomegalovirus-associated.

The chain is built from TRBV11-2 and TRBJ2-4, with a tentative D call TRBD2 (6 bases). Sequencing was done on a sample of PBMCs. The source of this sequence is a man between 35 and 55 years old in good health and CMV-seropositive. CDR3 DNA sequence: TGTGCCAGCAGCTCTCTCCCCGGACTATCCAACATTCAGTACTTC. Translation gives CASSSLPGLSNIQYF.